This T cell receptor beta chain was sequenced in a study of cytomegalovirus exposure and HLA in healthy donors. Study-wide findings and caveats: In a later analysis, V- and J-gene trimming of beta chains associated with a DCLRE1C missense variant, replicated independently. Versus the roughly 700-donor mean, an Asian-associated ancestry cluster reportedly showed fewer N-insertions in a later analysis.

Worth noting for this clone: The antigen is not known.

This CDR3 contains 13 residues. Each donor was healthy, and each was a bone marrow donor. The PCR employed 60 Vbeta primers together with 13 Jbeta primers. Data came from immunoSEQ multiplex PCR; TCRdb stores just in-frame clones and leaves some out. Of 200,000 or so clones listed, 75% to 85% are singletons. Sequencing was performed on PBMCs. This sequence was found in a woman aged 18-35 years in good health and CMV-seropositive. This chain connects TRBV1 to TRBJ2-1; TRBD2, the table's D call, lacks a check against the DNA. TRBV1 is recorded as a pseudogene. This CDR3 is CTSSHPTQGGQFF. CDR3 DNA: TGCACCAGCAGCCACCCGACCCAGGGAGGGCAGTTCTTC.